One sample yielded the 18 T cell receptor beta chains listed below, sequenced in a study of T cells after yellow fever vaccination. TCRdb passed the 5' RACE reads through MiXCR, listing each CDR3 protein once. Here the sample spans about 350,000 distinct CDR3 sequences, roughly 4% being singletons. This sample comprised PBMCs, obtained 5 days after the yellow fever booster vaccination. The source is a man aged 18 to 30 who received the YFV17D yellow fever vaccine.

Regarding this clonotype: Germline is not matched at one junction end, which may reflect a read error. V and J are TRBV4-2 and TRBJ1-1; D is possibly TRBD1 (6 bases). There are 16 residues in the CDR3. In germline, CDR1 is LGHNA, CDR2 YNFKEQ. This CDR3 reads CASSQGPTGSSTEDFF. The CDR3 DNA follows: TGTGCCAGCAGCCAAGGGCCTACAGGGAGTTCGACTGAAGATTTCTTT.

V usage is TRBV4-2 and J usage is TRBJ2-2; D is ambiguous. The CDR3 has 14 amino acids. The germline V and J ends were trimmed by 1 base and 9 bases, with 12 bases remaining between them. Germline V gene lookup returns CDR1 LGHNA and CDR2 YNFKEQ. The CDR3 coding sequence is TGTGCCAGCAGCCAAGGGGCCCGCCAGCGGGAGCTGTTTTTT. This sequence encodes CASSQGARQRELFF.

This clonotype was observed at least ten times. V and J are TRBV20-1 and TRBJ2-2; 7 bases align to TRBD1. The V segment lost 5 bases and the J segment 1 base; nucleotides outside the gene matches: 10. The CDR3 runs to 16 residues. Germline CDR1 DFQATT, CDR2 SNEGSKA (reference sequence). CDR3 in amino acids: CSAPRTGRWNTGELFF. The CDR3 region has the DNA TGCAGTGCTCCAAGGACAGGTCGCTGGAACACCGGGGAGCTGTTTTTT.

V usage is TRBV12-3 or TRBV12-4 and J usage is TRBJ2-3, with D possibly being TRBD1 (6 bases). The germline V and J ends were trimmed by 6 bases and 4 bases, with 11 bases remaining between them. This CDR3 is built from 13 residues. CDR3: CASSRGSADTQYF. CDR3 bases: TGTGCCAGCAGCAGGGGCAGCGCAGATACGCAGTATTTT.

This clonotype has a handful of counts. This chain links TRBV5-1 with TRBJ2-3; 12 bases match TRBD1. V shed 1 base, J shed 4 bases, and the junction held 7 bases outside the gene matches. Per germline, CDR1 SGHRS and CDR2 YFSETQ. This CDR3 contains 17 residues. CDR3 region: CASSLQPGQGAADTQYF. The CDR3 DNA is TGCGCCAGCAGCTTGCAGCCGGGACAGGGGGCCGCAGATACGCAGTATTTT.

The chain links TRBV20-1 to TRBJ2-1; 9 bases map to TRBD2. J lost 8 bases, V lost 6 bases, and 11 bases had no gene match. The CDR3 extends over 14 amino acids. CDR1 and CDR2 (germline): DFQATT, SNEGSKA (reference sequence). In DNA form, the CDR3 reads TGCAGTGCCCGTACTAGCGGGCCTTTCGATGAGCAGTTCTTC. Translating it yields CSARTSGPFDEQFF.

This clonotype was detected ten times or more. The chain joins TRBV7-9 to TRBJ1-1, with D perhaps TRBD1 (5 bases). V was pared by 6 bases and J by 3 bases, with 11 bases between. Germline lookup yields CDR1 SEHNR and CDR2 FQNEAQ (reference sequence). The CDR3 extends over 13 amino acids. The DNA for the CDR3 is TGTGCCAGCAGATATGAGGGGTACACTGAAGCTTTCTTT. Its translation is CASRYEGYTEAFF.

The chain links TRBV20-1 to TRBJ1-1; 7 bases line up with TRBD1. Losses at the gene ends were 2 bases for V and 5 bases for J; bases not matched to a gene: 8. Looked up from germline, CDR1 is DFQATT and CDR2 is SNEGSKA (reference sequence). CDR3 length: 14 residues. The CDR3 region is CSARSTGVYTEAFF. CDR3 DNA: TGCAGTGCTAGATCTACAGGGGTTTATACTGAAGCTTTCTTT.

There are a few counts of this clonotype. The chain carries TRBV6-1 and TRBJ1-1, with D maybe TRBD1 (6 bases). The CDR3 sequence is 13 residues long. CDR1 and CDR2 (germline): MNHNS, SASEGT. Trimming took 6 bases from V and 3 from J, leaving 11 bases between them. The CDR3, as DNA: TGTGCCAGCAGGACACAGGGTGACACTGAAGCTTTCTTT. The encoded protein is CASRTQGDTEAFF.

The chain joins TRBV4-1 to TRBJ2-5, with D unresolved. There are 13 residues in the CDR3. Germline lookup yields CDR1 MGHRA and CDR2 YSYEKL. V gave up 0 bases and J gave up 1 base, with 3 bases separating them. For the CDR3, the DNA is TGCGCCAGCAGCCAAGATCTCCAAGAGACCCAGTACTTC. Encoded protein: CASSQDLQETQYF.

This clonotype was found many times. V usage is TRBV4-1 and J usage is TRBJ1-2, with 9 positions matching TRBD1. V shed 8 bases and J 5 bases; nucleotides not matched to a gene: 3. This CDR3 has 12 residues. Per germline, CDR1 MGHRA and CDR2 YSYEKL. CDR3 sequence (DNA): TGCGCCAGCCGCGGACAGGGGTATGGCTACACCTTC. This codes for CASRGQGYGYTF.

CDR3 bases: TGTGCCAGCAGGGGAGCAGGCAATGAGCAGTTCTTC. Translating gives CASRGAGNEQFF. The V call is TRBV6-2 or TRBV6-3, the J call TRBJ2-1; possible D gene TRBD2, 5 bases. Germline CDR1 and CDR2: MNHEY and SVGEGT. The CDR3 loop spans 12 amino acids. Trimming removed 6 bases at V and 6 bases at J, with 9 bases between.

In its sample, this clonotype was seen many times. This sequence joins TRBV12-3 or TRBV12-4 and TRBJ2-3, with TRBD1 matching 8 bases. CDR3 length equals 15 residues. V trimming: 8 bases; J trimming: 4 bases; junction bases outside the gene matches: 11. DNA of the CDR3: TGTGCCAGCCACTCTAAGACAGGGGCTGCAGATACGCAGTATTTT. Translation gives CASHSKTGAADTQYF.

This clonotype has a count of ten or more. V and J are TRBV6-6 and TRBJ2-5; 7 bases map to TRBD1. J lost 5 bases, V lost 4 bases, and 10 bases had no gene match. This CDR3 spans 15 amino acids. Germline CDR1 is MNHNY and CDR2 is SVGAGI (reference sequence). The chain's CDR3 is CASSWRTGLGETQYF. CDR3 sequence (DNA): TGTGCCAGCAGTTGGAGGACAGGCCTAGGGGAGACCCAGTACTTC.

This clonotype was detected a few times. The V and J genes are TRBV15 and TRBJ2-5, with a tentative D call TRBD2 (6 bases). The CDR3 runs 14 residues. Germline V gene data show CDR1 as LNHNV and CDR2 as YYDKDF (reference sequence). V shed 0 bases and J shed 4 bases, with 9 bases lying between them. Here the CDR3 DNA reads TGTGCCACCAGCAGAGATCGGAGGGGAGAGACCCAGTACTTC. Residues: CATSRDRRGETQYF.

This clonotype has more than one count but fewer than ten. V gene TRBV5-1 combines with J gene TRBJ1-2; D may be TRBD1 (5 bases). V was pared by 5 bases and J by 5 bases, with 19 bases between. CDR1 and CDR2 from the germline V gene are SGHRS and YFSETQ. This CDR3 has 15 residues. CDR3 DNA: TGCGCCAGCAGTGACCGAGGCAGGGATTTTTATGGCTACACCTTC. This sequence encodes CASSDRGRDFYGYTF.

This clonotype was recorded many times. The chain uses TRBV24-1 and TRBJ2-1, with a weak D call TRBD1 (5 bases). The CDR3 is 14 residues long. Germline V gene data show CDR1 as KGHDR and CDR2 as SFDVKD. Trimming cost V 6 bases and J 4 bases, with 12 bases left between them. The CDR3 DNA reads TGTGCCACCAGTCTAACAGGCGGATACAATGAGCAGTTCTTC. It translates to CATSLTGGYNEQFF.

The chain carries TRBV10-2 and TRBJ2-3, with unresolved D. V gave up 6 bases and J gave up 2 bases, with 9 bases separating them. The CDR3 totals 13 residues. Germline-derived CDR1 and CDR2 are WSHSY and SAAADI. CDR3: CASRVLNTDTQYF. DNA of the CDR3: TGCGCCAGCAGGGTGCTCAACACAGATACGCAGTATTTT.